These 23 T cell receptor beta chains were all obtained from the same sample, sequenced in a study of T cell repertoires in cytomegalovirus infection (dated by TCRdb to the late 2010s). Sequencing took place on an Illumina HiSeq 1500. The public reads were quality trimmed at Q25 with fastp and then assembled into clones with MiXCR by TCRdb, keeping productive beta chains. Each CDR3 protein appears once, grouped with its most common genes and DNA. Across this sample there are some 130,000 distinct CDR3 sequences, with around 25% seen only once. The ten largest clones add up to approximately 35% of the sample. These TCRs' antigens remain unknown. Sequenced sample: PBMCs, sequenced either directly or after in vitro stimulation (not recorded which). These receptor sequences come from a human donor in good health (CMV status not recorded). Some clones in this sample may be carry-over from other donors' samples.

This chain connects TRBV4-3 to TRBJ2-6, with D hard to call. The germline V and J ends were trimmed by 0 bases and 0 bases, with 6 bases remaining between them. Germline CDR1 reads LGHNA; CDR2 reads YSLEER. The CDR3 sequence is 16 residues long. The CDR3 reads CASSQDKASGANVLTF. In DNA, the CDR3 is TGCGCCAGCAGCCAAGATAAAGCCTCTGGGGCCAACGTCCTGACTTTC.

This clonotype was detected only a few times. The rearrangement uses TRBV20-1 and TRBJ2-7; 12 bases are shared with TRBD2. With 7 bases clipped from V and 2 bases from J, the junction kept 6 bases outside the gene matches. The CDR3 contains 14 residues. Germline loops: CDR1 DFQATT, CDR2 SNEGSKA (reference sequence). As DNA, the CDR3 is TGCAGTGGTCTAGCGGGAGGGTACGCCTACGAGCAGTACTTC. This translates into CSGLAGGYAYEQYF.

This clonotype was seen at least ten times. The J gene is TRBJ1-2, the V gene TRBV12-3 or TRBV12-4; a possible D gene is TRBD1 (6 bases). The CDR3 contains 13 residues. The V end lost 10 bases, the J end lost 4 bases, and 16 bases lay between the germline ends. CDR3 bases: TGTGCCACCCCGGGACAAGTGGGCTATGGCTACACCTTC. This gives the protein CATPGQVGYGYTF.

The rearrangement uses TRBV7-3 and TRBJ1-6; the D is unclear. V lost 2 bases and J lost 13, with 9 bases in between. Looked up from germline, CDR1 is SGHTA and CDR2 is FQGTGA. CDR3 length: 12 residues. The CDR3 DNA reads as TGTGCCAGCAGCTTACCGGCGGAGCCCCTCCACTTT. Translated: CASSLPAEPLHF. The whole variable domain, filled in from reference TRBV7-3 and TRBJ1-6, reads GAGVSQTPSNKVTEKGKYVELRCDPISGHTALYWYRQSLGQGPEFLIYFQGTGAADDSGLPNDRFFAVRPEGSVSTLKIQRTERGDSAVYLCASSLPAEPLHFGNGTRLTVT.

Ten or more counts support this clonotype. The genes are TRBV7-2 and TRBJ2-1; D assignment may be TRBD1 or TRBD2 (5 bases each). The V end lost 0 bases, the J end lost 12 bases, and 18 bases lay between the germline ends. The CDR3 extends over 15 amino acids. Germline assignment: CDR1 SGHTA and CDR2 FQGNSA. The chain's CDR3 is CASSLAGTGVLAQFF. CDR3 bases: TGTGCCAGCAGCTTAGCCGGGACCGGAGTTCTGGCGCAGTTCTTC.

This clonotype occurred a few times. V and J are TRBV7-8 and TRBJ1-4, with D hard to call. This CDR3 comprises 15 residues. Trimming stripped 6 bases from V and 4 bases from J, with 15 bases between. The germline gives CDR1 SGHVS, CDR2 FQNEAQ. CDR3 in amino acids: CASSERRQINEKLFF. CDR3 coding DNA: TGTGCCAGCAGTGAACGGCGGCAGATTAATGAAAAACTGTTTTTT.

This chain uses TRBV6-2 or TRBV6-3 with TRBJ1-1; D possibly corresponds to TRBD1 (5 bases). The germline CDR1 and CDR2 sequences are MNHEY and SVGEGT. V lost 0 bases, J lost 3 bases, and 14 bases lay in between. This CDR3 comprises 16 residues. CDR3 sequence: CASSYSISEGDTEAFF. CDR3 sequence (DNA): TGTGCCAGCAGTTACTCGATTTCAGAAGGGGACACTGAAGCTTTCTTT.

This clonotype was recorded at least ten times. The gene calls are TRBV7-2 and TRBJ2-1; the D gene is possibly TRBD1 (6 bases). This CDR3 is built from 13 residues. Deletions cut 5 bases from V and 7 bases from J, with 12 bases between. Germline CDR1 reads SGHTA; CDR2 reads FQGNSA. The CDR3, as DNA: TGTGCCAGCAGCCCCAGGGGTGGGAATGAGCAGTTCTTC. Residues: CASSPRGGNEQFF.

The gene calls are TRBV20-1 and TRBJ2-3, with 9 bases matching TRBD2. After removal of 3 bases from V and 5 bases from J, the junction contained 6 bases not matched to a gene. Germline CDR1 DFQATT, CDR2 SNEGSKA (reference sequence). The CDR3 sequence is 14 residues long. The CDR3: CSASIAGVLDTQYF. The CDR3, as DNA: TGCAGTGCTAGTATAGCGGGAGTGCTAGATACGCAGTATTTT.

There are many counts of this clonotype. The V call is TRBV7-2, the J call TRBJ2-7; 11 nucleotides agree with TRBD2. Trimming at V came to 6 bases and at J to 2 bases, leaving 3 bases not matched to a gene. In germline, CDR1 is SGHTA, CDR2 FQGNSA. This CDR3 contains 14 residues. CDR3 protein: CASSLAGGTYEQYF. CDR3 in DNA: TGTGCCAGCAGTCTAGCGGGAGGTACCTACGAGCAGTACTTC.

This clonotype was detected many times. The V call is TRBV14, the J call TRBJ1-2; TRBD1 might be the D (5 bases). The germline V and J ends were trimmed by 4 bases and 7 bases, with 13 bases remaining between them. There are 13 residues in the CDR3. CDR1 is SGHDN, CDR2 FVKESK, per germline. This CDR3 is CASSRGGGTGYTF. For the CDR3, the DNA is TGTGCCAGCAGCCGCGGAGGAGGGACTGGCTACACCTTC.

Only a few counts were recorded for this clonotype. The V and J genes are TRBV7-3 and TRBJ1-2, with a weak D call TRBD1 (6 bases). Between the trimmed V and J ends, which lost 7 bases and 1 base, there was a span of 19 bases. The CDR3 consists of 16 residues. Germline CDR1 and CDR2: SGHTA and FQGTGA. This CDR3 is CASTQREDRFNYGYTF. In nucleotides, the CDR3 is TGTGCCAGCACCCAACGGGAGGACAGATTTAACTATGGCTACACCTTC. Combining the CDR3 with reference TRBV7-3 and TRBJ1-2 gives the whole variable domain GAGVSQTPSNKVTEKGKYVELRCDPISGHTALYWYRQSLGQGPEFLIYFQGTGAADDSGLPNDRFFAVRPEGSVSTLKIQRTERGDSAVYLCASTQREDRFNYGYTFGSGTRLTVV.

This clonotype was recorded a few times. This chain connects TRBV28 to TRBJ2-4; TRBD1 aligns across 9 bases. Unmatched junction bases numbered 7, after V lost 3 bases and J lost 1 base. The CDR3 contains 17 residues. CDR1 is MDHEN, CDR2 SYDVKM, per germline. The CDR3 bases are TGTGCCAGCAGTTTTTGGGGGACAGGGTTGGCCAAAAACATTCAGTACTTC. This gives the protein CASSFWGTGLAKNIQYF.

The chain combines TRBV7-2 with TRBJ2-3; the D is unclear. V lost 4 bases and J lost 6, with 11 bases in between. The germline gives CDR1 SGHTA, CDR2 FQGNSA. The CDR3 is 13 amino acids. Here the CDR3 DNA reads TGTGCCAGCAGCTCCGGGCCCAGCGATACGCAGTATTTT. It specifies CASSSGPSDTQYF.

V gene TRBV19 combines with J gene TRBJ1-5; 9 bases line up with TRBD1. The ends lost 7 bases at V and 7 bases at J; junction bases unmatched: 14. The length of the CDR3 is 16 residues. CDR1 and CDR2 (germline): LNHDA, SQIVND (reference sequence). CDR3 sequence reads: CASTLQGQGPRQPQHF. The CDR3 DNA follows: TGTGCCAGTACTCTGCAGGGACAGGGCCCCAGACAGCCCCAGCATTTT.

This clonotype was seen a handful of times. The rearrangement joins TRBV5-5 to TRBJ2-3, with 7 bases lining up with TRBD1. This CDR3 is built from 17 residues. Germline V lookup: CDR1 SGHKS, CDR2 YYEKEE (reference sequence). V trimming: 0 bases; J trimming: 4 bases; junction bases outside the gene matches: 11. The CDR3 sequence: CASSLVGTEVFADTQYF. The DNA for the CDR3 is TGTGCCAGCAGCTTGGTTGGGACAGAGGTTTTTGCAGATACGCAGTATTTT.

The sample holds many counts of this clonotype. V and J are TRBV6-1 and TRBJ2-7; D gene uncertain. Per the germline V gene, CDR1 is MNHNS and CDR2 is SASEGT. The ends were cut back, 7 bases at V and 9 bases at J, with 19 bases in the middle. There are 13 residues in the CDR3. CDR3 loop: CASTSIVAVLQYF. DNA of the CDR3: TGTGCCAGCACCTCCATTGTGGCAGTCCTGCAGTACTTC.

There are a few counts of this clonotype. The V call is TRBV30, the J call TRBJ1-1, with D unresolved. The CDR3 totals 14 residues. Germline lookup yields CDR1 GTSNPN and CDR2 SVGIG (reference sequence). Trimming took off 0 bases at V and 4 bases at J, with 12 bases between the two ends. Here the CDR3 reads CAWSVIAHATEAFF. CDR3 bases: TGTGCCTGGAGTGTTATCGCTCACGCCACTGAAGCTTTCTTT.

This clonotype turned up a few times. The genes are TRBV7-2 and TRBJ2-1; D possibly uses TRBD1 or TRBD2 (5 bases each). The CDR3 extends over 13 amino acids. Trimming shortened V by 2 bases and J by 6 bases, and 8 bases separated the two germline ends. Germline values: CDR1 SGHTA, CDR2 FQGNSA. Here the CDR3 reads CASSLRGPNEQFF. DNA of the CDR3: TGTGCCAGCAGCTTACGGGGCCCCAATGAGCAGTTCTTC.

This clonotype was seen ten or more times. In nucleotides, the CDR3 is TGTGCCAGCAGCTTACGGGAGGGCTACGAGCAGTACGTC. It specifies CASSLREGYEQYV. V is TRBV7-2 and J is TRBJ2-7, with 8 bases aligning to TRBD2. The CDR3 extends over 13 amino acids. Germline CDR1 SGHTA, CDR2 FQGNSA. Trimming removed 2 bases from V and 3 bases from J; junction bases left unmatched: 0.

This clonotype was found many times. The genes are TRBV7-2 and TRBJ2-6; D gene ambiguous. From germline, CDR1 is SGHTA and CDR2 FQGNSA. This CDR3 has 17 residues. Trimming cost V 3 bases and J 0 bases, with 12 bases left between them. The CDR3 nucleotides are TGTGCCAGCAGCTTTGCCAGTACCATCTCTGGGGCCAACGTCCTGACTTTC. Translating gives CASSFASTISGANVLTF.

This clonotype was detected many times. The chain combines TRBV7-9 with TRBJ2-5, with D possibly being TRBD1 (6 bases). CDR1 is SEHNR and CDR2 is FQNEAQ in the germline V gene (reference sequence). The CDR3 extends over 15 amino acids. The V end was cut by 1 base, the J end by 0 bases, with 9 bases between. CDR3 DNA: TGTGCCAGCAGCTTAGGGGGGACAAACCAAGAGACCCAGTACTTC. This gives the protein CASSLGGTNQETQYF.

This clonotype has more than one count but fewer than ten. The CDR3 sequence: CASSFQGTAYEQYV. The CDR3 DNA sequence: TGTGCCAGTAGTTTCCAGGGTACCGCCTACGAGCAGTACGTC. V usage is TRBV19 and J usage is TRBJ2-7, with a possible D match to TRBD1 (5 bases). Germline V gene sequence: CDR1 LNHDA, CDR2 SQIVND (reference sequence). CDR3 size: 14 residues. The germline V and J ends were trimmed by 5 bases and 2 bases, with 13 bases remaining between them.